Below, one TCR beta chain is given with its context. This sample is drawn from a study of control samples from healthy donors and cancer patients. Profiled with immunoSEQ multiplex PCR; TCRdb holds only in-frame clones, not every one. In the table there are 130,000 or so clones, approximately 90% of which are singletons. Trimming shortened V by 6 bases and J by 0 bases, and 8 bases separated the two germline ends. Germline V CDR1 and CDR2: LNHDA, SQIVND (reference sequence). CDR3 length: 14 amino acids. The receptor was derived from a man in his forties or fifties in good health. The sample comprised blood. The V and J genes are TRBV19 and TRBJ2-2; D gene ambiguous. CDR3 residues: CASRHITNTGELFF. The CDR3 region has the DNA TGTGCCAGTAGGCATATCACGAACACCGGGGAGCTGTTTTTT.